This T cell receptor beta chain appears in the sequencing data of a study of cytomegalovirus exposure and HLA in healthy donors. General observations from the study: Most subjects had HLA-A and HLA-B alleles reportedly predicted accurately by TCR beta sequences. A cluster of highly shared sequence variants was likely a sequencing artifact. DRB1 had the most TCR associations and HLA-C the fewest, a later analysis found, with rates varying by HLA locus.

Germline V gene lookup returns CDR1 DFQATT and CDR2 SNEGSKA (reference sequence). The ends were cut back, 4 bases at V and 8 bases at J, with 11 bases in the middle. The CDR3 is made up of 11 amino acids. This clone was recorded only once. Its antigen remains unknown. The PCR was carried out with 60 Vbeta primers and 13 Jbeta primers. The repertoire was sequenced with immunoSEQ multiplex PCR; TCRdb's copy has only in-frame clones and lacks some. The sample carries approximately 170,000 clones, more than 70% recorded once. The source of this sequence is a male donor in good health and CMV-seronegative. The V gene is TRBV20-1, the J gene TRBJ1-2; no firm D call. Source material: PBMCs. The CDR3 nucleotides are TGCAGTGCTAAAACGACAAACGGCTACACCTTC. Protein product: CSAKTTNGYTF.